The 2 T cell receptor beta chains reported below all come from one sample, sequenced in a study of T-cell reconstitution after alpha-beta-depleted transplantation in children. TCRbeta library preparation incorporated unique molecular identifiers. TCRdb reprocessed the PCR reads with MiXCR, giving one entry per CDR3 protein. The table has around 600,000 distinct CDR3 sequences, more than 20% seen once; the top ten hold roughly 13%. The material was PBMCs, mostly from graft donor cells, obtained 360 days after TCRalphabeta/CD19-depleted stem cell transplant. These receptors were collected from a boy less than two years old who had a stem cell transplant for acute myeloid leukemia, so the T cells may come from the graft donor.

This clonotype was seen a few times. CDR3 DNA sequence: TGCAGCGTTGAAGATCACGTCGTTGGGAACCCCGAGTTCCCCTATGGCTACACCTTC. It yields the protein CSVEDHVVGNPEFPYGYTF. The V gene is TRBV29-1, the J gene TRBJ1-2; no definite D call. Germline values: CDR1 SQVTM, CDR2 ANQGSEA. Trimming cost V 0 bases and J 4 bases, with 27 bases left between them. There are 19 residues in the CDR3. The complete variable domain, with remaining parts taken from reference TRBV29-1 and TRBJ1-2, reads SAVISQKPSRDICQRGTSLTIQCQVDSQVTMMFWYRQQPGQSLTLIATANQGSEATYESGFVIDKFPISRPNLTFSTLTVSNMSPEDSSIYLCSVEDHVVGNPEFPYGYTFGSGTRLTVV.

In this sample, this clonotype turned up many times. CDR3 sequence: CASSSPPQQGTQYF. CDR3 in DNA: TGTGCCAGCAGCTCACCACCTCAACAGGGGACGCAGTATTTT. The rearrangement joins TRBV7-2 to TRBJ2-3; 7 bases match TRBD1. This CDR3 contains 14 residues. The junction had 10 bases not matched to a gene; V was cut back by 4 bases and J by 9 bases. Germline CDR1 is SGHTA and CDR2 is FQGNSA.